These T cell receptor beta chains were read from a single sample in a study of blood T cell repertoires in COVID-19. Method: immunoSEQ multiplex PCR; TCRdb's copy keeps in-frame clones and lacks some. The sample has some 390,000 clones, nearly 90% seen once. Sample: PBMCs or T cells enriched from blood (not recorded which). The receptors here all came from a woman aged 25 to 39 who had recovered from COVID-19. Each CDR3 is given with its conserved first and last residue. The D gene is left open where the match is weak. Part of the rows lack a size; the others show once, few, many or a class for expanded clones.

V	J	size	D	DNA	CDR3
TRBV28	TRBJ1-5	NA	NA	TGTGCCAGTCAATTGCGGGATCAGCCCCAGCATTTT	CASQLRDQPQHF
TRBV18	TRBJ2-7	few	TRBD1	TGTGCCAGCTCACCAAGGGGACAGGGGGGGAACGAGCAGTACTTC	CASSPRGQGGNEQYF
TRBV10-3	TRBJ1-2	NA	TRBD1	TGTGCCATCAGAGAAGGACAGGGAAACTATGGCTACACCTTC	CAIREGQGNYGYTF
TRBV7-9	TRBJ1-3	NA	NA	TGTGCCAGCAGCCCAGTACATGAAAACACCATATATTTT	CASSPVHENTIYF
TRBV3-1/TRBV3-2	TRBJ2-5	NA	TRBD2	TGTGCCAGCAGCCAAGAGGGACTAGCGGGGCAAGAGACCCAGTACTTC	CASSQEGLAGQETQYF
TRBV19	TRBJ2-1	once	NA	TGTGCCAGTAGTATAGTCCGGCGCCACGGACTCCGCGTCGAGCAGTTCTTC	CASSIVRRHGLRVEQFF
TRBV29-1	TRBJ1-1	NA	NA	TGCAGCGTTTCTAATACAGTGAACACTGAAGCTTTCTTT	CSVSNTVNTEAFF
TRBV18	TRBJ1-1	NA	TRBD1	TGTGCCAGCTCACCGGGTCGAATCATAAGGGGGCAGGAAGCTTTCTTT	CASSPGRIIRGQEAFF
TRBV7-2	TRBJ2-1	NA	NA	TGTGCCAGCAGCTTAGTGGCTAGGTCCTACAATGAGCAGTTCTTC	CASSLVARSYNEQFF
TRBV7-8	TRBJ1-2	NA	TRBD1	TGTGCCAGCAGCTTAGCAGGGGGCGCAAAGGGCTACACCTTC	CASSLAGGAKGYTF
TRBV6-1	TRBJ1-2	once	TRBD1	TGTGCCAGCAGTGAAGCTCCGGGACAGGGGCTCTATGGCTACACCTTC	CASSEAPGQGLYGYTF
TRBV13	TRBJ1-3	once	NA	TGTGCCAGCAGCTTGAGTCGGAGCTCTGGAAACACCATATATTTT	CASSLSRSSGNTIYF
TRBV12-3/TRBV12-4	TRBJ2-7	few	NA	TGTGCCAGCAGTTTAGAACCGGGCTACGAGCAGTACTTC	CASSLEPGYEQYF
TRBV6-5	TRBJ2-3	NA	TRBD1	TGTGCCAGCAGTAGTGGACAGGGAGTTCCAGATACGCAGTATTTT	CASSSGQGVPDTQYF
TRBV28	TRBJ1-5	NA	NA	TGTGCCAGCAAGAATTACTTACAGGGCGGCAGGTTCAATCAGCCCCAGCATTTT	CASKNYLQGGRFNQPQHF
TRBV11-2	TRBJ2-2	NA	TRBD2	TGTGCCAGTACCTCGGCGGGAGGCTCCAACACCGGGGAGCTGTTTTTT	CASTSAGGSNTGELFF
TRBV18	TRBJ1-5	NA	NA	TGTGCCAGCTCACCAGGGGAACAGGGTTTGAGTAATCAGCCCCAGCATTTT	CASSPGEQGLSNQPQHF
TRBV7-9	TRBJ1-2	NA	NA	TGTGCCACGCGGACTGAAAGAAACTATGGCTACACCTTC	CATRTERNYGYTF
TRBV5-4	TRBJ2-2	NA	NA	TGTGCCAGCAGCTCCCGACCAGGAGGGTCGGGCACCGGGGAGCTGTTTTTT	CASSSRPGGSGTGELFF
TRBV7-8	TRBJ2-7	NA	TRBD2	TGTGCCAGCAGCTCTCCGGGACTAGTCCCCTACGAGCAGTACTTC	CASSSPGLVPYEQYF
TRBV28	TRBJ2-7	NA	NA	TGTGCCAGCAGTTTGGAGGACCCTGATCGAGTCTACGAGCAGTACTTC	CASSLEDPDRVYEQYF
TRBV5-1	TRBJ2-1	once	NA	TGCGCCAGCACCCCCGGGGGAAACGAGCAGTTCTTC	CASTPGGNEQFF
TRBV4-3	TRBJ2-7	NA	NA	TGCGCCAGCAGCCGAGAGTTAGGCGGCGAGCAGTACTTC	CASSRELGGEQYF
TRBV11-2	TRBJ2-7	NA	NA	TGTGCCAGCAGCTTCCCGGGACAACCCTACGAGCAGTACTTC	CASSFPGQPYEQYF
TRBV28	TRBJ1-3	NA	NA	TGTGCCAGCAGCCAGATGCCCGGGAGGGGCTCTGGAAACACCATATATTTT	CASSQMPGRGSGNTIYF
TRBV7-3	TRBJ2-7	few	TRBD1	TGTGCCAGCAGCCCCGACAGGGCCTCCTACGAGCAGTACTTC	CASSPDRASYEQYF
TRBV5-1	TRBJ1-1	few	TRBD1	TGCGCCAGCCGACCCGGGACAGGGAACACTGAAGCTTTCTTT	CASRPGTGNTEAFF
TRBV5-1	TRBJ2-3	NA	TRBD1	TGCGCCAGCAGCCACCAGGGGGAGCGCACAGATACGCAGTATTTT	CASSHQGERTDTQYF
TRBV6-2/TRBV6-3	TRBJ1-2	NA	NA	TGTGCCAGCAGTTACGACAGCGTTAGCTATGGCTACACCTTC	CASSYDSVSYGYTF
TRBV29-1	TRBJ1-2	NA	NA	TGCAGCGTTGGAAACAGGATAAGTAACTATGGCTACACCTTC	CSVGNRISNYGYTF
TRBV15	TRBJ2-7	NA	TRBD1	TGTGCCACCAGAGACGAGGGGGCGGACGAGCAGTACTTC	CATRDEGADEQYF
TRBV19	TRBJ1-2	NA	NA	TGTGCCAGTACCCCGGCGCACCCGGGAGGCTACACCTTC	CASTPAHPGGYTF
TRBV19	TRBJ1-1	NA	NA	TGTGCCAGTAGTATTAAGGGGCTCGCCACTGAAGCTTTCTTT	CASSIKGLATEAFF
TRBV9	TRBJ2-2	NA	NA	TGTGCCAGCAGCGTAGTGGCTCCCGCAGACGGGGAGCTGTTTTTT	CASSVVAPADGELFF
TRBV12-5	TRBJ2-1	NA	NA	TGTGCTAGTGCAGCGTACTCCTACAATGAGCAGTTCTTC	CASAAYSYNEQFF
TRBV3-1/TRBV3-2	TRBJ2-7	NA	NA	TGTGCCAGCAGCCGACAGTTGAACTCCTACGAGCAGTACTTC	CASSRQLNSYEQYF
TRBV7-9	TRBJ2-1	NA	NA	TGTGCCAGCAGCTTAAGCGTAGGAACTCCCTACAATGAGCAGTTCTTC	CASSLSVGTPYNEQFF
TRBV2	TRBJ2-1	NA	TRBD1	TGTGCCAGCAGTCCCCAGGGACAGGGGGATGAGCAGTTCTTC	CASSPQGQGDEQFF
TRBV19	TRBJ2-2	NA	NA	TGTGCCAGTAGTATCGACAGGAACACCGGGGAGCTGTTTTTT	CASSIDRNTGELFF
TRBV20-1	TRBJ1-2	NA	NA	TGCAGTGCTAGAGCCGACTCCATCTACACCTTC	CSARADSIYTF
TRBV27	TRBJ1-6	NA	NA	TGTGCCAGCAGTTCTACAGGGAGCTCCTATAATTCACCCCTCCACTTT	CASSSTGSSYNSPLHF